The 10 T cell receptor beta chains below all came from one sample that was sequenced in a study of beta chain features in type 1 diabetes. Study-wide results and caveats: TCRB CDR3 length was moderately but significantly reduced in all four CD4+ subsets of Type 1 diabetes patients.

Antigens for these TCRs are unknown. The isolated RNA, all of it, was reverse transcribed, so expressed TCRB transcripts were what got sequenced. TCRdb keeps only in-frame clones here, not all; method: immunoSEQ multiplex PCR. The sample has 150,000 to 200,000 clones, about 7.8% seen once. Sequencing input: central memory CD4+ T cells from blood. These receptors originate from a woman aged 40 to 49 with type 1 diabetes.

This rearrangement joins TRBV11-2 to TRBJ2-1, with 9 bases identical to TRBD2. Trimming took 4 bases from V and 7 from J; bases not matched to a gene: 11. The CDR3 consists of 16 residues. Germline CDR1 and CDR2: SGHAT and FQNNGV. The CDR3: CASSSYSGGTENEQFF. DNA for the CDR3: TGTGCCAGCAGCTCCTATAGCGGGGGAACCGAGAATGAGCAGTTCTTC.

This chain links TRBV7-2 with TRBJ2-5, with D uncertain. Germline lookup yields CDR1 SGHTA and CDR2 FQGNSA. With 7 bases removed from V and 3 bases from J, the gap between germline ends came to 15 bases. The CDR3 covers 14 residues. DNA for the CDR3: TGTGCCAGCACCCCGTCGAGCAGGAAAGAGACCCAGTACTTC. Translation gives CASTPSSRKETQYF.

This clone was counted between two and nine times. V is TRBV7-9 and J is TRBJ2-3, with D possibly being TRBD2 (5 bases). Trimming took off 1 base at V and 6 bases at J, with 8 bases between the two ends. CDR1 and CDR2 from the germline V gene are SEHNR and FQNEAQ (reference sequence). The CDR3 runs 13 residues. In DNA, the CDR3 is TGTGCCAGCAGCTTAGGAGAGCGGGATACGCAGTATTTT. Its translation is CASSLGERDTQYF.

In this sample, this clone turned up a few times. The J gene is TRBJ1-2, the V gene TRBV25-1, with TRBD1 identical over 8 bases. J was trimmed by 5 bases and V by 4 bases; bases with no gene match: 6. Germline V lookup: CDR1 MGHDK, CDR2 SYGVNS. This CDR3 is 14 amino acids long. This CDR3 is CASSATGARYGYTF. CDR3 in DNA: TGTGCCAGCAGTGCGACAGGGGCGCGGTATGGCTACACCTTC.

This sequence joins TRBV15 and TRBJ2-3; D possibly corresponds to TRBD2 (6 bases). The CDR3 contains 13 residues. CDR1 is LNHNV, CDR2 YYDKDF, per germline (reference sequence). Between the trimmed V and J ends, which lost 8 bases and 1 base, there was a span of 10 bases. The CDR3 here is CATEWRGTDTQYF. In nucleotides, the CDR3 is TGTGCCACCGAGTGGAGGGGCACAGATACGCAGTATTTT.

The chain uses TRBV7-8 and TRBJ1-1; tentatively, D is TRBD1 (5 bases). Germline V lookup: CDR1 SGHVS, CDR2 FQNEAQ. The ends were cut back, 5 bases at V and 5 bases at J, with 15 bases in the middle. CDR3 size: 14 residues. The CDR3 reads CASSDDLEGTEAFF. CDR3 sequence (DNA): TGTGCCAGCAGCGACGATCTGGAGGGGACTGAAGCTTTCTTT.

The sample holds a few counts of this clone. The genes are TRBV6-5 and TRBJ1-6, with D perhaps TRBD1 (5 bases). Germline CDR1 and CDR2: MNHEY and SVGAGI. The CDR3 loop spans 15 amino acids. Trimming shortened V by 5 bases and J by 6 bases, and 14 bases separated the two germline ends. Written as DNA, the CDR3 is TGTGCCAGCAGTCCCCCGGGGGTACTTAATTCACCCCTCCACTTT. Protein sequence: CASSPPGVLNSPLHF.

This clone was detected only a few times. V is TRBV25-1 and J is TRBJ2-3, with D perhaps TRBD2 (5 bases). The CDR3 contains 15 residues. Per the germline V gene, CDR1 is MGHDK and CDR2 is SYGVNS. V lost 1 base and J lost 2, with 10 bases in between. DNA of the CDR3: TGTGCCAGCAGTGAATCGGGGTTTTACACAGATACGCAGTATTTT. It yields the protein CASSESGFYTDTQYF.

This clone was seen more than once but under ten times. This chain connects TRBV28 to TRBJ2-3, with no clear D. This CDR3 contains 13 residues. V lost 1 base and J lost 6, with 8 bases in between. Germline V gives CDR1 MDHEN, CDR2 SYDVKM. CDR3 residues: CASSLYRADTQYF. As DNA, the CDR3 is TGTGCCAGCAGTTTATACCGAGCTGATACGCAGTATTTT.

Note on this clone: The sample holds other DNA sequences that translate to the same CDR3. This chain connects TRBV6-6 to TRBJ2-7, with TRBD1 identical over 7 bases. The CDR3 runs to 14 residues. Germline CDR1 and CDR2: MNHNY and SVGAGI (reference sequence). The ends lost 5 bases at V and 0 bases at J; junction bases unmatched: 4. CDR3 in amino acids: CASSGTESSYEQYF. In DNA form, the CDR3 reads TGTGCCAGCAGTGGGACAGAGAGCTCCTACGAGCAGTACTTC.